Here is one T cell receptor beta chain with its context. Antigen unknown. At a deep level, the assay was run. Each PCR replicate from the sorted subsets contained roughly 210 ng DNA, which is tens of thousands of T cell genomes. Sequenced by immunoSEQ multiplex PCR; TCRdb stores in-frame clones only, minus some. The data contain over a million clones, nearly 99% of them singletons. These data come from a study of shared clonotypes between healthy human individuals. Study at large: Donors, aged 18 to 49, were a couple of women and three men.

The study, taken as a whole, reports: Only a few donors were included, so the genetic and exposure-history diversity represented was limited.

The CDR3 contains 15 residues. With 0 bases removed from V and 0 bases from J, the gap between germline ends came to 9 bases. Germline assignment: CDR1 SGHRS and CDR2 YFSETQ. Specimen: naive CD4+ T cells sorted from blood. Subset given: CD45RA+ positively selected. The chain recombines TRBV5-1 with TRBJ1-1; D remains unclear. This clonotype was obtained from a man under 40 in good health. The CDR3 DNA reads TGCGCCAGCAGCTTGGAGGGAGTCTTGAACACTGAAGCTTTCTTT. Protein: CASSLEGVLNTEAFF.